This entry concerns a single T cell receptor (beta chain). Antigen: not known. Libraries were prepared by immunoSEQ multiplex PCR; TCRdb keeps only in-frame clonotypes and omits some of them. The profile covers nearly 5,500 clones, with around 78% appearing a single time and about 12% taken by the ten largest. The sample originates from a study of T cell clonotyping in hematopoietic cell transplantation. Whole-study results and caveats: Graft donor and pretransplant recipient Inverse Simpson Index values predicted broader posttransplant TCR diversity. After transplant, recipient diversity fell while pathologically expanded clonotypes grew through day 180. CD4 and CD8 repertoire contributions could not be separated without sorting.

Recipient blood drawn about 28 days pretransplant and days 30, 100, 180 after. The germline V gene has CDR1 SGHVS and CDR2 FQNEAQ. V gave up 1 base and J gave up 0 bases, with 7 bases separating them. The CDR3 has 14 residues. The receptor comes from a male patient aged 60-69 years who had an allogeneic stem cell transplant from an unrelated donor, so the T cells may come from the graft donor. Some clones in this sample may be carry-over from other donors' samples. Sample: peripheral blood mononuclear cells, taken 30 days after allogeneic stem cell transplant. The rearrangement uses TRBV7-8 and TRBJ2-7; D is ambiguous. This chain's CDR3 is CASSLEGSSYEQYF. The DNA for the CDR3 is TGTGCCAGCAGCTTAGAGGGCAGCTCCTACGAGCAGTACTTC.